The 20 T cell receptor beta chains below were found in one sample sequenced in a study of blood T cell repertoires in COVID-19. Data came from immunoSEQ multiplex PCR; TCRdb stores just in-frame clones and leaves some out. This sample yields fewer than 350,000 clones, of which about 90% are seen a single time; approximately 1% belongs to the top ten. The specimen was PBMCs or T cells enriched from blood (not recorded which). The source of these receptors is a woman younger than 45 who had been exposed to COVID-19.

The CDR3, as DNA: TGCGCCAGCAGCTTGGTCTGGGGGGTTGATGGCTACACCTTC. Translating it yields CASSLVWGVDGYTF. V is TRBV5-1 and J is TRBJ1-2, with D possibly TRBD1 on 5 matching bases. Germline CDR1 SGHRS, CDR2 YFSETQ. Trimming removed 0 bases at V and 6 bases at J, with 12 bases between. The CDR3 consists of 14 residues.

This chain uses TRBV9 with TRBJ2-1; the match to TRBD2 covers 7 bases. Germline CDR1 SGDLS, CDR2 YYNGEE. Trimming at V came to 2 bases and at J to 3 bases, leaving 11 bases not matched to a gene. The CDR3 runs to 17 residues. CDR3 coding DNA: TGTGCCAGCAGCGTCGGTCCCGGGAGGCCCGACTACAATGAGCAGTTCTTC. Residues: CASSVGPGRPDYNEQFF. Complete variable domain (other parts from reference TRBV9 and TRBJ2-1): DSGVTQTPKHLITATGQRVTLRCSPRSGDLSVYWYQQSLDQGLQFLIQYYNGEERAKGNILERFSAQQFPDLHSELNLSSLELGDSALYFCASSVGPGRPDYNEQFFGPGTRLTVL.

This sequence joins TRBV18 and TRBJ1-1; D is uncertain. The CDR3 length is 15 residues. In germline, CDR1 is KGHSH, CDR2 LQKENI. Trimming stripped 4 bases from V and 7 bases from J, with 19 bases between. This CDR3 reads CASSHGRAGNGEAFF. Written as DNA, the CDR3 is TGTGCCAGCTCACACGGGAGGGCGGGGAACGGTGAAGCTTTCTTT.

In nucleotides, the CDR3 is TGTGCCAGCAGCCGCGTCTTCACAGATACGCAGTATTTT. It yields the protein CASSRVFTDTQYF. The V and J genes are TRBV7-3 and TRBJ2-3; D is ambiguous. Looked up from germline, CDR1 is SGHTA and CDR2 is FQGTGA. The CDR3 has 13 residues. Trimming took off 5 bases at V and 2 bases at J, with 8 bases between the two ends.

V and J are TRBV29-1 and TRBJ1-5, with D possibly matching TRBD1 (5 bases). With 7 bases removed from V and 7 bases from J, the gap between germline ends came to 14 bases. The CDR3 is made up of 12 amino acids. Germline V gene sequence: CDR1 SQVTM, CDR2 ANQGSEA. CDR3 DNA: TGCAGCGCTGCGCAGCAGGGCCAGCCCCAGCATTTT. Protein: CSAAQQGQPQHF.

The chain recombines TRBV5-1 with TRBJ2-7, with 9 nucleotides matching TRBD2. Germline trimming cut 5 bases from V and 4 bases from J; bases unmatched to any gene: 10. Germline V gene data show CDR1 as SGHRS and CDR2 as YFSETQ. The CDR3 contains 15 residues. CDR3 loop: CASRLTSGNLYEQYF. The CDR3 region has the DNA TGCGCCAGCAGACTGACTAGCGGAAACCTTTACGAGCAGTACTTC.

The chain links TRBV2 to TRBJ2-3; 12 positions match TRBD2. This CDR3 spans 17 amino acids. Germline CDR1 is SNHLY and CDR2 is FYNNEI. J lost 5 bases, V lost 7 bases, and 13 bases had no gene match. CDR3 loop: CASTTRTSGGMGDTQYF. In nucleotides, the CDR3 is TGTGCCAGCACCACCCGAACTAGCGGGGGGATGGGAGATACGCAGTATTTT.

This clone was seen a single time. This same CDR3 is encoded by further DNA sequences in the sample. This chain links TRBV5-1 with TRBJ2-5; 8 positions agree with TRBD1. Looked up from germline, CDR1 is SGHRS and CDR2 is YFSETQ. V lost 2 bases and J lost 5; bases outside the gene matches: 5. This CDR3 contains 14 residues. CDR3 loop: CASSLGQGQETQYF. Here the CDR3 DNA reads TGCGCCAGCAGCTTAGGACAGGGTCAGGAGACCCAGTACTTC.

This clone came up a few times. This chain joins TRBV6-5 and TRBJ1-6, with D possibly TRBD1 on 5 matching bases. The V gene lost 8 bases and the J gene lost 0 bases, with 11 bases spanning the gap. Per the germline V gene, CDR1 is MNHEY and CDR2 is SVGAGI. This CDR3 spans 15 amino acids. CDR3 sequence reads: CASGATSSYNSPLHF. The CDR3, as DNA: TGTGCCAGCGGGGCTACCAGCTCCTATAATTCACCCCTCCACTTT.

The rearrangement uses TRBV6-5 and TRBJ2-1, with D possibly TRBD2 on 6 matching bases. Trimming stripped 5 bases from V and 14 bases from J, with 13 bases between. This CDR3 has 11 amino acids. Looked up from germline, CDR1 is MNHEY and CDR2 is SVGAGI. The CDR3 loop reads CASSTGVGEFF. The CDR3 DNA reads as TGTGCCAGCAGTACGGGAGTAGGGGAGTTCTTC.

This chain's CDR3 is CASSHDSGKRYNEQFF. The CDR3 region has the DNA TGTGCCAGCAGCCACGATAGCGGGAAGAGATACAATGAGCAGTTCTTC. The chain uses TRBV3-1 (or the pseudogene TRBV3-2) and TRBJ2-1, with 8 bases fitting TRBD2. Trimming took 3 bases from V and 4 from J; bases not matched to a gene: 8. This CDR3 is built from 16 residues. Germline V gives CDR1 LGHDT, CDR2 YNNKEL (reference sequence).

On this clone itself: This sample includes further DNA sequences coding for the same CDR3. The rearrangement uses TRBV27 and TRBJ2-7, with TRBD2 identical over 10 bases. Germline V gene data show CDR1 as MNHEY and CDR2 as SMNVEV (reference sequence). The V gene end was trimmed by 6 bases and the J gene end by 2 bases; junction bases not matched to a gene: 1. The CDR3 runs to 13 residues. The CDR3 DNA is TGTGCCAGCAGACTAGCGGGGACCTACGAGCAGTACTTC. Translation: CASRLAGTYEQYF.

The chain carries TRBV5-1 and TRBJ2-1; D is ambiguous. CDR1 and CDR2 (germline): SGHRS, YFSETQ. V was shortened by 0 bases and J by 8 bases, with 9 bases between the two germline ends. This CDR3 comprises 13 residues. The CDR3 spells CASSLERVYEQFF. The CDR3 bases are TGCGCCAGCAGCTTGGAGCGTGTATATGAGCAGTTCTTC.

This clone was observed once. The chain carries TRBV9 and TRBJ2-3; D is undetermined. The CDR3 sequence is 15 residues long. V was clipped by 0 bases and J by 2 bases, with 10 bases between them. CDR1 is SGDLS, CDR2 YYNGEE, per germline. CDR3 sequence: CASSVDQAFTDTQYF. Written as DNA, the CDR3 is TGTGCCAGCAGCGTAGACCAGGCCTTCACAGATACGCAGTATTTT.

A remark on this clone: The identical CDR3 is also encoded by other nucleotide sequences in the sample. The J gene is TRBJ2-2, the V gene TRBV2; the match to TRBD2 covers 10 bases. J lost 1 base, V lost 6 bases, and 2 bases had no gene match. Germline values: CDR1 SNHLY, CDR2 FYNNEI. The CDR3 runs to 15 residues. The DNA of the CDR3 is TGTGCCAGCAGGGCTAGCGGGAGGAACACCGGGGAGCTGTTTTTT. Its translation is CASRASGRNTGELFF. The variable domain in full, with the rest retrieved from reference TRBV2 and TRBJ2-2, is EPEVTQTPSHQVTQMGQEVILRCVPISNHLYFYWYRQILGQKVEFLVSFYNNEISEKSEIFDDQFSVERPDGSNFTLKIRSTKLEDSAMYFCASRASGRNTGELFFGEGSRLTVL.

This chain connects TRBV30 to TRBJ2-7, with 7 bases that match TRBD1. This CDR3 has 12 residues. CDR1 is GTSNPN, CDR2 SVGIG, per germline (reference sequence). Trimming removed 3 bases from V and 6 bases from J; junction bases left unmatched: 5. CDR3: CAWSATGVEQYF. CDR3 bases: TGTGCCTGGAGCGCCACAGGGGTCGAGCAGTACTTC.

Remarks on this clone: Other DNA sequences within the sample encode an identical CDR3. The chain employs TRBV28 and TRBJ1-6, with 11 bases identical to TRBD1. This CDR3 region has 14 residues. CDR1 is MDHEN, CDR2 SYDVKM, per germline. V lost 5 bases, J lost 8 bases, and 2 bases stayed unmatched. CDR3 sequence (DNA): TGTGCCAGCAGTCCGGGACAGGGGGATTCACCCCTCCACTTT. This sequence encodes CASSPGQGDSPLHF.

About this clone: One base away lies a much larger clone, so this may be a sequencing read error. The J gene is TRBJ2-1, the V gene TRBV3-1 (or the pseudogene TRBV3-2); TRBD2 matches at 10 bases. The germline V gene has CDR1 LGHDT and CDR2 YNNKEL (reference sequence). V shed 3 bases and J 5 bases; nucleotides not matched to a gene: 4. The CDR3 sequence is 15 residues long. CDR3 in amino acids: CASSHRTSGDNEQFF. DNA of the CDR3: TGTGCCAGCAGCCATCGGACTAGCGGAGACAATGAGCAGTTCTTC.

In this sample, this clone turned up once. The chain employs TRBV5-8 and TRBJ1-2; D is uncertain. Germline V gene sequence: CDR1 SGHTS, CDR2 YDEGEE. Trimming cost V 9 bases and J 1 base, with 13 bases left between them. This CDR3 contains 13 residues. The CDR3 nucleotides are TGTGCCAACTCCCGGACTTATAACTATGGCTACACCTTC. It translates to CANSRTYNYGYTF.

This clone was picked up a small number of times. The J gene is TRBJ2-7, the V gene TRBV27, with 7 bases aligning to TRBD1. Germline lookup yields CDR1 MNHEY and CDR2 SMNVEV (reference sequence). This CDR3 is built from 16 residues. Trimming cost V 6 bases and J 0 bases; bases outside gene matches: 11. The chain's CDR3 is CASRAQGVLSSYEQYF. CDR3 sequence (DNA): TGTGCCAGCAGGGCCCAGGGGGTTCTAAGCTCCTACGAGCAGTACTTC.